Reported below is one TCR beta chain. In germline, CDR1 is LNHNV, CDR2 YYDKDF (reference sequence). Trimming left V 3 bases short and J 8 bases short, with 8 bases between. The CDR3 spans 12 residues. These data come from a study of cytomegalovirus exposure and HLA in healthy donors. The PCR had 60 Vbeta and 13 Jbeta primers. Produced via immunoSEQ multiplex PCR; TCRdb's table is partial and in-frame only. The data contain 210,000 or so clones, around 89% of them singletons. The sample consisted of PBMCs. The chain has TRBV15 and TRBJ1-5; D perhaps matches TRBD1 (5 bases). This clonotype was sampled from a woman in her late teens or twenties in good health and CMV-seronegative. Here the CDR3 reads CATSRGLEPQHF. The CDR3 nucleotides are TGTGCCACCAGCAGGGGGCTGGAGCCCCAGCATTTT.